This entry is about one T cell receptor beta chain. Antigen specificity is unknown. The data derive from a study of shared clonotypes between healthy human individuals. Study-wide results and limits: Estimated richness was generally greater in naive than memory subsets. The low donor count limited represented genetic and exposure-history diversity.

Data came from immunoSEQ multiplex PCR; TCRdb stores just in-frame clones and leaves some out. This sample has about 2.1 million clones, with 90% to 95% found just once. CD45RO-negative cells were positively selected for CCR7, leaving out terminally differentiated effector memory CD45RA+ cells. Donors comprised only Caucasian adults living in Nashville, Tennessee. Sequencing was performed on naive CD8+ T cells from PBMCs. This sequence originates from a man aged 18-30 years in good health. Some clones in this sample may be carry-over from other donors' samples.

Here the CDR3 DNA reads TGTGCCAGCAGCGTCCCCGGTACCAGTTACAATGAGCAGTTCTTC. Translation gives CASSVPGTSYNEQFF. This sequence joins TRBV9 and TRBJ2-1; no reliable D call. Germline-derived CDR1 and CDR2 are SGDLS and YYNGEE. Trimming pared 2 bases from V and 4 bases from J, leaving 13 bases between. This CDR3 contains 15 residues.